This T cell receptor (beta chain) was observed in a study of control samples from healthy donors and cancer patients. The protocol was immunoSEQ multiplex PCR, while the TCRdb copy is restricted to in-frame clones and leaves out a portion. Here the sample spans roughly 23,000 clones, 75% to 85% being singletons. The CDR3 totals 15 residues. V shed 6 bases and J 4 bases; nucleotides not matched to a gene: 9. From germline, CDR1 is SGHDT and CDR2 YYEEEE. The sequenced sample consisted of PBMCs. The sequence came from a man in his fifties or sixties with head and neck cancer. The J gene is TRBJ2-3, the V gene TRBV5-6, with 9 nucleotides matching TRBD1. The DNA of the CDR3 is TGTGCCAGCACCGGACCGGGACAGGGTCCAGATACGCAGTATTTT. It specifies CASTGPGQGPDTQYF.